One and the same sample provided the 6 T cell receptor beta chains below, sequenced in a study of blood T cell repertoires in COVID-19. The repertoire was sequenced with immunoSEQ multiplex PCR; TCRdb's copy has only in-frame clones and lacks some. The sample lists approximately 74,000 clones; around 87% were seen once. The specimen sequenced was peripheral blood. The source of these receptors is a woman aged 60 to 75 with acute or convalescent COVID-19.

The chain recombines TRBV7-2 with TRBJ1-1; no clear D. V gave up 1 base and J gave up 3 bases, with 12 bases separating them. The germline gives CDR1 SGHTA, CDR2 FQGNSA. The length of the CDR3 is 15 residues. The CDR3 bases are TGTGCCAGCAGCTTAGGGAGGGCTGGGGACACTGAAGCTTTCTTT. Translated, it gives CASSLGRAGDTEAFF.

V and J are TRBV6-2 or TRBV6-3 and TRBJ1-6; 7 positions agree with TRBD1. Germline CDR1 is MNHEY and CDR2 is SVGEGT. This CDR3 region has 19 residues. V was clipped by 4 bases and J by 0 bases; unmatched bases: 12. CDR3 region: CASSSRTGTRSSYNSPLHF. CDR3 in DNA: TGTGCCAGCAGTTCTAGGACAGGCACGCGCTCCTCCTATAATTCACCCCTCCACTTT.

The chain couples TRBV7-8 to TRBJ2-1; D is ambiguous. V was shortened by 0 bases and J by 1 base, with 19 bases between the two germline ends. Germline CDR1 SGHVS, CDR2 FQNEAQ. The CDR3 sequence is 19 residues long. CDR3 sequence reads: CASSLANRQLSFSYNEQFF. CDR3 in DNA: TGTGCCAGCAGCTTAGCGAATAGGCAGCTTAGCTTTTCCTACAATGAGCAGTTCTTC.

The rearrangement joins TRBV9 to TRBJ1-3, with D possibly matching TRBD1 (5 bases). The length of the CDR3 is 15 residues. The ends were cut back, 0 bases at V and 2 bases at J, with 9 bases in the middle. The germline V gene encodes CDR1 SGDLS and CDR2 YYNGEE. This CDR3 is CASSVALGAGNTIYF. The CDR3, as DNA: TGTGCCAGCAGCGTAGCTCTAGGGGCTGGAAACACCATATATTTT.

This CDR3 reads CASSLVSRERRNNEQFF. Written as DNA, the CDR3 is TGTGCCAGCAGCTTGGTCAGTCGGGAGCGGAGGAACAATGAGCAGTTCTTC. The chain carries TRBV5-6 and TRBJ2-1; D perhaps matches TRBD2 (6 bases). CDR1 and CDR2 from the germline V gene are SGHDT and YYEEEE. Trimming removed 0 bases at V and 5 bases at J, with 18 bases between. This CDR3 has 17 residues.

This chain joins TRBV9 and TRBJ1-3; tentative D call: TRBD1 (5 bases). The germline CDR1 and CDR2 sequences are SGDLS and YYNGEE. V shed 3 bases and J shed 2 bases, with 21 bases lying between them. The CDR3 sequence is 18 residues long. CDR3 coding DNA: TGTGCCAGCAGCGACAAGGGAGGTATGGGGGTAACTGGAAACACCATATATTTT. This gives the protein CASSDKGGMGVTGNTIYF.